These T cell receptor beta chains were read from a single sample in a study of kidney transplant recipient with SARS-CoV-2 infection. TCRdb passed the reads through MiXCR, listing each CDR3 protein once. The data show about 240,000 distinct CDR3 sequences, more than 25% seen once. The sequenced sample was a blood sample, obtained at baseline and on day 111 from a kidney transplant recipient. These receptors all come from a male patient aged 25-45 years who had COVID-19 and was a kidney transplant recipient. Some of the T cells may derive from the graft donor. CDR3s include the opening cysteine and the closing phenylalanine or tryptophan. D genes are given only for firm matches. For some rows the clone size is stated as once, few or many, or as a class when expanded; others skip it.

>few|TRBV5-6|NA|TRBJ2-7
CASSLLGPRSSYEQYF
TGTGCCAGCAGCTTGTTGGGCCCCAGGAGCTCCTACGAGCAGTACTTC
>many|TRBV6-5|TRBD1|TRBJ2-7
CASRRGQGAYEQYF
TGTGCCAGCAGGCGGGGACAGGGGGCTTACGAGCAGTACTTC
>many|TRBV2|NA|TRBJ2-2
CASRSSTGGAGELFF
TGTGCCAGCAGATCCTCGACAGGCGGAGCCGGGGAGCTGTTTTTT
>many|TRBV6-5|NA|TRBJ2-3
CASSDTSAGTDTQYF
TGTGCCAGCAGTGACACGAGTGCAGGCACAGATACGCAGTATTTT
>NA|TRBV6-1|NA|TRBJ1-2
CASSLSRSMRKTYGYTF
TGTGCCAGCAGTCTTTCCCGCTCTATGCGAAAGACCTATGGCTACACCTTC
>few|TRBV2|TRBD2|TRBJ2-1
CASSDDGGAYNEQFF
TGTGCCAGCAGTGATGACGGGGGGGCATACAATGAGCAGTTCTTC
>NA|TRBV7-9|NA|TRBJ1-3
CASSWEASGNTMYF
TGTGCCAGCAGTTGGGAGGCCTCTGGAAACACCATGTATTTT
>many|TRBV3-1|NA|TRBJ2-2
CASSTILPISGLTWELFF
TGTGCCAGCAGCACCATACTTCCCATTTCAGGCTTGACCTGGGAGCTGTTTTTT
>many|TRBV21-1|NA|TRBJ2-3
CASSWRVATVMQDTQYF
TGTGCCAGCAGCTGGAGAGTAGCTACAGTCATGCAAGATACGCAGTATTTT
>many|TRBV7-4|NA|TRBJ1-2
CASSGNISARKTYGYTF
TGTGCCAGCAGCGGGAATATTTCAGCTCGAAAGACCTATGGCTACACCTTC
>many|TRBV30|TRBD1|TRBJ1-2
CAWRRGRYRKTYGYTF
TGTGCCTGGCGAAGGGGGCGTTATAGAAAGACCTATGGCTACACCTTC
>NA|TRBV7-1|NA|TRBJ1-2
CASNRLPHEGKTYGHTF
TGTGCCAGCAACCGGCTGCCTCACGAGGGAAAGACCTATGGCCACACCTTC
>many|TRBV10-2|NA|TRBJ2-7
CASSESESGLGSFYEQYF
TGCGCCAGCAGTGAGTCTGAAAGTGGCCTTGGTTCTTTCTACGAGCAGTACTTC
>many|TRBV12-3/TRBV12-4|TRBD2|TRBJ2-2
CASTQGREGLWAGELFF
TGTGCCAGCACCCAGGGGCGGGAGGGTCTTTGGGCCGGGGAGCTGTTTTTT
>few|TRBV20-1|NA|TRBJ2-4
CSARDAVKNIQYF
TGCAGTGCTAGAGACGCCGTCAAAAACATTCAGTACTTC
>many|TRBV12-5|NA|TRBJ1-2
CASGCTILQGKTYGYTF
TGTGCTAGTGGTTGTACTATTTTGCAGGGAAAGACCTATGGCTACACCTTC
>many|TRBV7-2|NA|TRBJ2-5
CASSLMRKETQYF
TGTGCCAGCAGCTTAATGCGGAAAGAGACCCAGTACTTC
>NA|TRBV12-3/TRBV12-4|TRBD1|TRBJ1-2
CASSLSGQGAIYGYTF
TGTGCCAGCAGTTTGAGTGGACAGGGGGCGATCTATGGCTACACCTTC
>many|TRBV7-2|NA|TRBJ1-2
CASSEWCRDGKTYGYTF
TGTGCCAGCAGCGAATGGTGCAGAGACGGAAAGACCTATGGCTACACCTTC
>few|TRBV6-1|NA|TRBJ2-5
CASSESWEKTQYF
TGTGCCAGCAGTGAAAGCTGGGAAAAGACCCAGTACTTC
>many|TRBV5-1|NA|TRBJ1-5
CASRSDPTGNQPQHF
TGCGCCAGCAGATCGGACCCTACGGGCAATCAGCCCCAGCATTTT
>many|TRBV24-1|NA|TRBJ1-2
CATSEVDSTRKTYGYTF
TGTGCCACCAGTGAGGTGGATAGTACCAGAAAGACCTATGGCTACACCTTC
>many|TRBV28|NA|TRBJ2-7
CASSPRSDEQYF
TGTGCCAGCAGTCCCCGTTCCGACGAGCAGTACTTC
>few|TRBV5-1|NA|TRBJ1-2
CASLYQSVRKTYGYTF
TGCGCCAGCCTGTATCAATCGGTTCGAAAGACCTATGGCTACACCTTC
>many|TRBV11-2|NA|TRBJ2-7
CASSLEYGAYEQYF
TGTGCCAGCAGCTTAGAGTACGGGGCCTACGAGCAGTACTTC
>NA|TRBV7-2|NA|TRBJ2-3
CASRLDTQYF
TGTGCCAGCAGACTAGATACGCAGTATTTT
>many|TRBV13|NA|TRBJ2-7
CASSLGRYSEQYF
TGTGCCAGCAGCTTAGGCCGTTATAGTGAGCAGTACTTC
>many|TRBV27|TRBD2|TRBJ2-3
CASSLTSGETDTQYF
TGTGCCAGCAGTTTGACTAGCGGGGAGACAGATACGCAGTATTTT
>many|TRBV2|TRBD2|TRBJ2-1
CATRVGTSGHNEQFF
TGTGCCACCCGGGTAGGGACTAGCGGACACAATGAGCAGTTCTTC
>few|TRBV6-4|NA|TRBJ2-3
CASSDSTGSTDTQYF
TGTGCCAGCAGTGATTCCACAGGGTCCACAGATACGCAGTATTTT
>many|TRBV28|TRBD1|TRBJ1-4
CATGTGTATNEKLFF
TGTGCCACCGGGACAGGGACTGCAACTAATGAAAAACTGTTTTTT
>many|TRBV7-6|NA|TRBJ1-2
CASSRVGESRKTYGYTF
TGTGCCAGCAGCAGAGTGGGTGAATCTCGAAAGACCTATGGCTACACCTTC
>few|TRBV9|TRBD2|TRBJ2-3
CASSWTSGRYTDTQYF
TGTGCCAGCAGCTGGACTAGCGGAAGGTACACAGATACGCAGTATTTT
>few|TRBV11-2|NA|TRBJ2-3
CASSRWSRSQYF
TGTGCCAGCAGCCGCTGGTCCCGATCGCAGTATTTT
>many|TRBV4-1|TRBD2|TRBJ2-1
CASSQLRLAYEQFF
TGCGCCAGCAGCCAGCTTCGACTAGCCTATGAGCAGTTCTTC
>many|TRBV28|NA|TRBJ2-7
CASSSPPEQYF
TGTGCCAGCAGTTCCCCCCCGGAGCAGTACTTC